This T cell receptor beta chain was profiled in a study of blood T cell repertoires in COVID-19. Across the whole study: The samples span acute and convalescent COVID-19 from the United States, Italy and Spain.

Authors' processing steps: The assay estimated nucleated cells by amplifying reference gene primers. The assay was immunoSEQ multiplex PCR, and TCRdb's table has in-frame clones only and misses some. Clonal size and the V and J genes are those of that table, whereas D and trimming came from the DNA. This table holds tens of thousands of clones, roughly nine tenths found once. V shed 3 bases and J shed 2 bases, with 10 bases lying between them. The CDR3 runs 14 residues. Germline V gives CDR1 PRHDT, CDR2 FYEKMQ (reference sequence). The J gene is TRBJ1-1, the V gene TRBV13; TRBD1 might be the D (6 bases). Sequenced sample: peripheral blood. The TCR originated in a human donor in a cohort sampled during active COVID-19. The DNA of the CDR3 is TGTGCCAGCAGCTTTGGCAGGGGTAACACTGAAGCTTTCTTT. Its translation is CASSFGRGNTEAFF.